The text below deals with one TCR beta chain. Its antigen is undetermined. CDR3 length: 17 amino acids. V shed 0 bases and J shed 10 bases, with 22 bases lying between them. CDR1 and CDR2 (germline): LGHNA, YSLEER. The entry originates in a study of blood T cells in healthy people across ages. Looking at the study overall: The template switching approach captured approximately one barcoded beta molecule for every two T cells. Overall study results and limits: With naive T cell percentage, TCR beta diversity showed a strong correlation. Unsorted PBMCs ruled out conclusive naive versus antigen-experienced comparison.

Next came a second PCR, run for about 6 to 12 cycles, which used a sample-barcoded 5' primer along with a J-beta primer mix. One entry per CDR3 protein results from TCRdb running MiXCR on the 5' RACE reads. The sample yields around 1.7 million distinct CDR3 sequences, under 30% seen once. This clonotype originated in a woman younger than 45 in good health. The V gene is TRBV4-3, the J gene TRBJ2-1; possibly TRBD1 or TRBD2 for D (5 bases each). Sequencing was done on a sample of blood. CDR3 region: CASSQEKEGPVRGEQFF. DNA for the CDR3: TGCGCCAGCAGCCAAGAAAAAGAGGGCCCGGTTCGGGGCGAGCAGTTCTTC.